The present T cell receptor beta chain was sequenced within a study of response to subunit inactivated influenza vaccine. Each CDR3 protein gets one entry after TCRdb re-called the RT-PCR reads with MiXCR. The table includes about 540,000 distinct CDR3 sequences, roughly 25% detected once. Between the trimmed V and J ends, which lost 2 bases and 4 bases, there was a span of 14 bases. Germline V gene lookup returns CDR1 MNHEY and CDR2 SVGAGI. The CDR3 totals 15 residues. This same sample was also part of a study on T cells expressing NK-cell markers. This second study notes: 5'RACE template switching built TCR beta cDNA with unique molecular identifiers.

Specimen: CD4+ T cells sorted from PBMCs, collected 11 to 12 days after vaccination. The sequence derives from a man in his fifties who received an inactivated influenza vaccine. This sequence joins TRBV6-5 and TRBJ1-2; D is perhaps TRBD1 (6 bases). CDR3 residues: CASSYGTRGSYGYTF. The CDR3 bases are TGTGCCAGCAGTTACGGGACAAGGGGCAGCTATGGCTACACCTTC.